This T cell receptor beta chain was sequenced during a study of T cells after yellow fever vaccination. The J segment lost 4 bases and the V segment lost 3 bases, leaving 6 bases of the junction unmatched. Germline assignment: CDR1 SGHRS and CDR2 YFSETQ. The CDR3 runs to 14 residues. TCRdb used MiXCR to reprocess the 5' RACE reads, holding one entry per CDR3 protein. This sample has a few hundred thousand distinct CDR3 sequences; 19% occur once, and the top ten carry approximately 15%. This clonotype was observed a handful of times. This chain uses TRBV5-1 with TRBJ2-5; TRBD2 agrees at 7 bases. The material sequenced was PBMCs, taken 15 days after the yellow fever booster vaccination. This TCR was sampled from a young man who received the YFV17D yellow fever vaccine. CDR3 sequence (DNA): TGCGCCAGCAGCTGGGGGAGGGCCGGAGAGACCCAGTACTTC. Translated: CASSWGRAGETQYF.